This TCR beta chain was sequenced during a study of metastatic and nonmetastatic thyroid tumors. Study as a whole: Repertoires of blood and of tissue (tumor or nodule) from malignant and benign thyroid patients were compared.

Broader study findings: Within blood and tumor, benign nodules reportedly had significantly lower TCR beta diversity than malignant thyroid tumors did.

TCRdb reprocessed the PCR reads using MiXCR. Counted here are about 43,000 clones, roughly 3.1% occurring once; the ten biggest clones make up roughly a tenth. Germline CDR1 is SGHRS and CDR2 is YFSETQ. The CDR3 covers 15 residues. V lost 0 bases to trimming and J lost 3 bases, with 13 bases between them. On this clone: Its antigen is undetermined.

Patients had received no treatment of any kind before thyroid surgery. Sequencing was done on a sample of blood. The source of this sequence is a female donor with papillary thyroid cancer or a benign thyroid nodule (not recorded which). Some clones in this sample may be carry-over from other donors' samples. The genes are TRBV5-1 and TRBJ2-7; TRBD2 might be the D (6 bases). The CDR3 DNA reads as TGCGCCAGCAGCTTGGCGCGGGACCCAAACTACGAGCAGTACTTC. Amino acid sequence: CASSLARDPNYEQYF.